This TCR beta chain stems from a study of radiotherapy plus CTLA-4 blockade in lung cancer. Study conclusions and caveats: Early blood T cell clone changes and increased post-radiation serum interferon-beta were reportedly the strongest response predictors. Tumor-derived TCR clones expanded in blood after radiotherapy plus ipilimumab.

Method: immunoSEQ multiplex PCR; TCRdb's copy keeps in-frame clones and lacks some. Among about 80,000 clones listed, 70% to 90% were seen once. This clone occurred once. Its antigen is undetermined. Germline V gene sequence: CDR1 LNHDA, CDR2 SQIVND (reference sequence). The CDR3 consists of 14 residues. Trimming pared 5 bases from V and 5 bases from J, leaving 14 bases between. The sequences come from peripheral blood, collected from a patient treated with radiotherapy plus ipilimumab. This sequence originates from a human donor with non-small cell lung cancer who had stable disease on radiotherapy plus ipilimumab. This chain connects TRBV19 to TRBJ2-3, with D possibly matching TRBD2 (6 bases). CDR3 loop: CASSRDLRLDTQYF. Here the CDR3 DNA reads TGTGCCAGTAGTCGGGACTTGAGATTAGATACGCAGTATTTT.